This T cell receptor (beta chain) was identified in a study of blood T cell repertoires in COVID-19. V lost 8 bases and J lost 7, with 11 bases in between. The CDR3 runs 12 residues. Germline V CDR1 and CDR2: MDHEN, SYDVKM. Cohort 3 recovery required two negative PCRs, clearance, or symptom resolution. As processed by the authors: Amplified reference gene primers provided the basis for estimating nucleated cell counts. Assay: immunoSEQ multiplex PCR; the TCRdb copy retains only in-frame clones and omits some. Clone size and the V and J calls come from that table; the DNA yielded D and trimming. This table holds 200,000 to 250,000 clones, roughly 84% found once.

This TCR was sampled from a woman between 35 and 50 years old who had recovered from COVID-19. The chain couples TRBV28 to TRBJ1-4; possibly TRBD1 for D (5 bases). Sequencing input: PBMCs or T cells enriched from blood (not recorded which). The CDR3: CASFGGGEKLFF. The CDR3 nucleotides read TGTGCCAGCTTTGGGGGGGGTGAAAAACTGTTTTTT.